This TCR beta chain derives from a study of T-cell reconstitution after alpha-beta-depleted transplantation in children. Overall study results and limits: After one year, T-cell counts and TCRbeta diversity mostly came from new T cells.

A library of TCRbeta sequences, prepared with unique molecular identifiers, was generated. MiXCR, run by TCRdb on the PCR reads, gives a single entry per CDR3 protein. The sample records just over 950,000 distinct CDR3 sequences, about 30% being singletons. The CDR3 runs 12 residues. V was clipped by 7 bases and J by 7 bases; unmatched bases: 6. Germline CDR1 and CDR2: DFQATT and SNEGSKA (reference sequence). This clonotype was picked up one time. Its antigen is undetermined. Sequencing was performed on PBMCs, mostly from graft donor cells, taken 360 days after TCRalphabeta/CD19-depleted stem cell transplant. V usage is TRBV20-1 and J usage is TRBJ2-1; 8 bases line up with TRBD2. The clonotype was recovered from a boy less than two years old who had a stem cell transplant for SCID, so the T cells may come from the graft donor. DNA for the CDR3: TGCAGTGTGGAGCGGGGGTGGAATGAGCAGTTCTTC. It encodes CSVERGWNEQFF.